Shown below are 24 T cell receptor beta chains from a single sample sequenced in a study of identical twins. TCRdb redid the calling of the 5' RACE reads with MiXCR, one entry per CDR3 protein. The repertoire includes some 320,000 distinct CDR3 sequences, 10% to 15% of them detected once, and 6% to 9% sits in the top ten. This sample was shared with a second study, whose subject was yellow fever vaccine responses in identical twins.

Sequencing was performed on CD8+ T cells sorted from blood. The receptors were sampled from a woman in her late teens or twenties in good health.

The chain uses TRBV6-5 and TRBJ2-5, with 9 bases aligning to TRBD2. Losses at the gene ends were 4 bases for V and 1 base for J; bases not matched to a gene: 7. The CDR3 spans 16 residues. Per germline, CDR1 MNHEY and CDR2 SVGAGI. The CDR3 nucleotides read TGTGCCAGCAGTTCACCGGGACTAGCACTCCAAGAGACCCAGTACTTC. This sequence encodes CASSSPGLALQETQYF.

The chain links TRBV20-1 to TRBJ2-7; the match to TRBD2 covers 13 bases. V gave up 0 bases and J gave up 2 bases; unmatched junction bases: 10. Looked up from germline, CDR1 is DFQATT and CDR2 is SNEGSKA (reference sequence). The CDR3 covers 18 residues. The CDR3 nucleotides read TGCAGTGCTAGAGACCGGACTAGCGGGAGCGTTCTAACCTACGAGCAGTACTTC. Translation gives CSARDRTSGSVLTYEQYF.

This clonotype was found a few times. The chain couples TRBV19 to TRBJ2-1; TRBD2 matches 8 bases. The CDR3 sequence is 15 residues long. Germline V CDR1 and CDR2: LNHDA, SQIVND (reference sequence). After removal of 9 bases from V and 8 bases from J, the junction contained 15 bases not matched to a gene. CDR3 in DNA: TGTGCCAGCCTCCTGAGCGGGAGTTCCAAGGATGAGCAGTTCTTC. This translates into CASLLSGSSKDEQFF.

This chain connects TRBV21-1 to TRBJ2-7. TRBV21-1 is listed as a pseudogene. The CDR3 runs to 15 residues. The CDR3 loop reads CASRGYSGATYEQYV. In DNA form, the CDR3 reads TGTGCCAGCAGGGGCTATTCAGGGGCTACCTACGAGCAGTACGTC.

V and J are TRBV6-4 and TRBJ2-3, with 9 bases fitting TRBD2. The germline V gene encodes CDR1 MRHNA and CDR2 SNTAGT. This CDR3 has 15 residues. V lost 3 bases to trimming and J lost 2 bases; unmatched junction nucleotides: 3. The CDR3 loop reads CASSESSGATDTQYF. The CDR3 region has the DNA TGTGCCAGCAGTGAATCTAGCGGGGCCACAGATACGCAGTATTTT.

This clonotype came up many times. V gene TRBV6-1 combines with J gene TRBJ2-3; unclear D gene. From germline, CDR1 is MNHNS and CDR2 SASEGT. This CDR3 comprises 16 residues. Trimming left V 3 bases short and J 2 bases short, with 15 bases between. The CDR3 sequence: CASSDPWQYSTDTQYF. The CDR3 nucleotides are TGTGCCAGCAGTGATCCGTGGCAGTATTCCACAGATACGCAGTATTTT.

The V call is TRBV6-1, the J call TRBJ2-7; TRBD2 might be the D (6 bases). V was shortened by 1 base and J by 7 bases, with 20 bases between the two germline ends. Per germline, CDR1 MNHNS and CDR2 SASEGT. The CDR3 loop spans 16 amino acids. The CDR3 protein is CASSEVNSAGKLEQYV. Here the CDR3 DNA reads TGTGCCAGCAGTGAAGTTAATTCTGCGGGGAAACTGGAGCAGTACGTC.

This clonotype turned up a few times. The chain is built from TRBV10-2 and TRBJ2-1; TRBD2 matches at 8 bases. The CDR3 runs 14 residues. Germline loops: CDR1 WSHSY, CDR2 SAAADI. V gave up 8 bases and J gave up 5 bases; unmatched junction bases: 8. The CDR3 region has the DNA TGCGCCAGCGCCCCGGGACTAGGAGACAATGAGCAGTTCTTC. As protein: CASAPGLGDNEQFF.

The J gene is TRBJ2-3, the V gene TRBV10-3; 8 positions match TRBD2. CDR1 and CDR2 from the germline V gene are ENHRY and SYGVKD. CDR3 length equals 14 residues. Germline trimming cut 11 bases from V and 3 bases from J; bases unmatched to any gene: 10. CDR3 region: CASWGGLVTDTQYF. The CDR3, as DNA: TGTGCCTCCTGGGGGGGACTAGTGACAGATACGCAGTATTTT.

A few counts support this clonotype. CDR3 DNA: TGTGCCAGCAGCTCCAAAGCGACTAGCATCGCAGATACGCAGTATTTT. Translating gives CASSSKATSIADTQYF. The rearrangement links TRBV7-9 to TRBJ2-3; 7 nucleotides align to TRBD2. V shed 4 bases and J 4 bases; nucleotides not matched to a gene: 11. Germline loops: CDR1 SEHNR, CDR2 FQNEAQ (reference sequence). This CDR3 spans 16 amino acids.

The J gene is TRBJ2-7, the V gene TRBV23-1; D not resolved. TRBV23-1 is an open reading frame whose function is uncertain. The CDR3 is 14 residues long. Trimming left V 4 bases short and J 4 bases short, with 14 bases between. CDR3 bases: TGCGCCAGCAGTCGGCCAGTGAGGTCTTACGAGCAGTACTTC. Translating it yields CASSRPVRSYEQYF.

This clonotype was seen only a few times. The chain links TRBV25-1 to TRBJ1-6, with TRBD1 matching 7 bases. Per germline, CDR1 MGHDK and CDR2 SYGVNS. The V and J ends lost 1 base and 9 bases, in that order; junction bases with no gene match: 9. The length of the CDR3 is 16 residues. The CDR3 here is CASSESTGKIGSPLHF. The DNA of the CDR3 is TGTGCCAGCAGTGAATCGACAGGGAAAATTGGTTCACCCCTCCACTTT.

The CDR3 DNA is TGTGCCAGCAGTGAACAGGGTTTCGTGCCCCAGCATTTT. Translating gives CASSEQGFVPQHF. This chain connects TRBV12-3 or TRBV12-4 to TRBJ1-5; D might be TRBD1 (6 bases). Between the trimmed V and J ends, which lost 5 bases and 9 bases, there was a span of 14 bases. The CDR3 loop spans 13 amino acids.

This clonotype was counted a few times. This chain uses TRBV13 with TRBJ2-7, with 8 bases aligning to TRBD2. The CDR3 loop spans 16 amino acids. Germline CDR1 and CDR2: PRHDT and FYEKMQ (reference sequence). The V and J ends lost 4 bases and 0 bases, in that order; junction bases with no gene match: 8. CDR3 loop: CASSSVAGGSSYEQYF. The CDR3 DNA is TGTGCCAGCAGCTCCGTGGCGGGAGGTTCCTCCTACGAGCAGTACTTC. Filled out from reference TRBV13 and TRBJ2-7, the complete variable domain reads AAGVIQSPRHLIKEKRETATLKCYPIPRHDTVYWYQQGPGQDPQFLISFYEKMQSDKGSIPDRFSAQQFSDYHSELNMSSLELGDSALYFCASSSVAGGSSYEQYFGPGTRLTVT.

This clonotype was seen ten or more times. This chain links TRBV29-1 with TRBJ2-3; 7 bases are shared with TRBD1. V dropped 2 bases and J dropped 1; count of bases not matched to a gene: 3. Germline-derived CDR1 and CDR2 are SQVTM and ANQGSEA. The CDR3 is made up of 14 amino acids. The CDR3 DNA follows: TGCAGCGTTGAAAGCGACAGGGGCACAGATACGCAGTATTTT. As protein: CSVESDRGTDTQYF.

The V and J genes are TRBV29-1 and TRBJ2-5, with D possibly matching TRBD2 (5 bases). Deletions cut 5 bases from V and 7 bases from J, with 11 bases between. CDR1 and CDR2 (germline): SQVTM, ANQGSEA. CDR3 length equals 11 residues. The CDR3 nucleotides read TGCAGCGTTCTCGGGGTCGGGACCCAGTACTTC. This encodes CSVLGVGTQYF.

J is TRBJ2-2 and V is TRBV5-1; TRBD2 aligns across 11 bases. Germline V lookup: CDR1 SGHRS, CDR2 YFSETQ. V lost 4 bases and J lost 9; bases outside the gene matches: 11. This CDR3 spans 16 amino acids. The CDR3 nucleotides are TGCGCCAGCAGCCTCCCACTAGCGGGAGCGGTTAGGGAGCTGTTTTTT. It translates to CASSLPLAGAVRELFF.

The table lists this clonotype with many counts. In DNA form, the CDR3 reads TGTGCCAGCAGCCAAGTCCTAGCGGGTACCAATGAGCAGTTCTTC. It encodes CASSQVLAGTNEQFF. The V and J genes are TRBV3-1 and TRBJ2-1; 8 bases match TRBD2. V dropped 1 base and J dropped 6; count of bases not matched to a gene: 5. This CDR3 is 15 amino acids long. Germline-derived CDR1 and CDR2 are LGHDT and YNNKEL (reference sequence).

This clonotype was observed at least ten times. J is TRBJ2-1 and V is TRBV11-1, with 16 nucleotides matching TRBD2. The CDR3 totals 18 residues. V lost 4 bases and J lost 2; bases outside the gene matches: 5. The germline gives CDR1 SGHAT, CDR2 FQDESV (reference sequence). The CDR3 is CASSSTGTSGRAYNEQFF. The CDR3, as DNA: TGTGCCAGCAGCTCCACCGGGACTAGCGGGAGGGCCTACAATGAGCAGTTCTTC.

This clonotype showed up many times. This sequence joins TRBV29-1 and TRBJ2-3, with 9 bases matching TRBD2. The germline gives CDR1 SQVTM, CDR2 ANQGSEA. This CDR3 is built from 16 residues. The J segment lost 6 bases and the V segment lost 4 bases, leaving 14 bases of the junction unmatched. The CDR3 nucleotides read TGCAGCGTTGCCCTGACTAGCGGAGAAGGGTTGGATACGCAGTATTTT. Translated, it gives CSVALTSGEGLDTQYF.

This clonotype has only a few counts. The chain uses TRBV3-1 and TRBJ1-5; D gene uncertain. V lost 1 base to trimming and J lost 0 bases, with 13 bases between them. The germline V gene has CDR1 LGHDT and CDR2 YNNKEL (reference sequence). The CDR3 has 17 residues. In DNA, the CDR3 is TGTGCCAGCAGCCAAGGCGAAGTCATAAATAGCAATCAGCCCCAGCATTTT. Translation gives CASSQGEVINSNQPQHF. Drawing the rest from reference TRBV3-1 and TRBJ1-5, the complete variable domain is DTAVSQTPKYLVTQMGNDKSIKCEQNLGHDTMYWYKQDSKKFLKIMFSYNNKELIINETVPNRFSPKSPDKAHLNLHINSLELGDSAVYFCASSQGEVINSNQPQHFGDGTRLSIL.

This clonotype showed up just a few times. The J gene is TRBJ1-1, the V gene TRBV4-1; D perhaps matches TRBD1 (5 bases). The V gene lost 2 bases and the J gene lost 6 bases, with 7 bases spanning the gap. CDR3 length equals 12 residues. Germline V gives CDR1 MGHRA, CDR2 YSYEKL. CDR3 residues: CASSQRGAEAFF. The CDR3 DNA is TGCGCCAGCAGCCAACGAGGGGCTGAAGCTTTCTTT.

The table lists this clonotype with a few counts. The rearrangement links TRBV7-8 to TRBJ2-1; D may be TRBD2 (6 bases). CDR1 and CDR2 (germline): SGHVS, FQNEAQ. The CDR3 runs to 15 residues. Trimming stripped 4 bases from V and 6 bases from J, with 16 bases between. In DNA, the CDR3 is TGTGCCAGCAGCTCGGAGGGACCTTACACCAATGAGCAGTTCTTC. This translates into CASSSEGPYTNEQFF.

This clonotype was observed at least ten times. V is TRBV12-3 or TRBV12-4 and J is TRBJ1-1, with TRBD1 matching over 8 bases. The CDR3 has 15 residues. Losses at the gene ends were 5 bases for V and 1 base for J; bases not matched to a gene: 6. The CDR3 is CASSPLTGANTEAFF. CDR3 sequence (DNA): TGTGCCAGCAGTCCTTTGACAGGGGCGAACACTGAAGCTTTCTTT.